This T cell receptor beta chain was obtained from a study of shared clonotypes between healthy human individuals. Here immunoSEQ multiplex PCR was the method, and the copy in TCRdb shows in-frame clones only, minus some. The table includes 850,000 to 1,200,000 clones, 70% to 80% detected once. V was trimmed by 3 bases and J by 5 bases, leaving 16 bases between them. Germline V gene data show CDR1 as GTSNPN and CDR2 as SVGIG (reference sequence). The CDR3 is made up of 15 amino acids. The count of this clone is one. The sequence came from a man aged 18 to 35 in good health. The chain has TRBV30 and TRBJ2-2; D might be TRBD1 or TRBD2, each matching 5 bases. The sequenced material came from memory CD4+ T cells sorted from blood. Subset of the sample: CD45RA-negative fraction. The CDR3 sequence: CAWSREGKGTGELFF. The CDR3 DNA is TGTGCCTGGAGCCGAGAGGGGAAGGGTACCGGGGAGCTGTTTTTT.